The 12 T cell receptor beta chains below were found in one sample sequenced in a study of blood T cell repertoires in COVID-19. Clones were sequenced by immunoSEQ multiplex PCR, and TCRdb holds only the in-frame ones, with some missing. The sample lists roughly 53,000 clones; roughly 83% were seen once. Sequencing input: peripheral blood. The receptors shown here come from a man between 65 and 85 years old with active COVID-19.

V is TRBV2 and J is TRBJ1-5; tentative D call: TRBD1 (5 bases). Trimming stripped 8 bases from V and 5 bases from J, with 13 bases between. Per germline, CDR1 SNHLY and CDR2 FYNNEI. The CDR3 runs to 13 residues. CDR3 region: CASGRQRHQPQHF. The CDR3, as DNA: TGTGCCAGCGGTCGACAGCGACATCAGCCCCAGCATTTT.

The chain recombines TRBV6-1 with TRBJ1-2; TRBD1 matches 9 bases. From germline, CDR1 is MNHNS and CDR2 SASEGT. There are 16 residues in the CDR3. The V segment lost 4 bases and the J segment 2 bases; nucleotides outside the gene matches: 8. CDR3 protein: CASSVGGQGLNYGYTF. The CDR3 bases are TGTGCCAGCAGTGTGGGGGGACAGGGCCTAAACTATGGCTACACCTTC.

The genes are TRBV7-2 and TRBJ2-2, with TRBD2 matching 8 bases. V shed 6 bases, J shed 4 bases, and the junction held 10 bases outside the gene matches. Germline V gives CDR1 SGHTA, CDR2 FQGNSA. This CDR3 has 16 residues. CDR3 nucleotide sequence: TGTGCCAGCAGGCCACCCGGCGGGGGGATCACCGGGGAGCTGTTTTTT. Its translation: CASRPPGGGITGELFF.

The chain couples TRBV19 to TRBJ2-3, with D perhaps matching TRBD1 (5 bases). The germline V and J ends were trimmed by 3 bases and 2 bases, with 15 bases remaining between them. The germline gives CDR1 LNHDA, CDR2 SQIVND (reference sequence). This CDR3 region has 16 residues. The CDR3 DNA is TGTGCCAGTAGTATTAAGAACCAGGGTTTCACAGATACGCAGTATTTT. Its protein product is CASSIKNQGFTDTQYF.

The chain is built from TRBV10-2 and TRBJ1-3, with 10 bases matching TRBD1. CDR3 size: 17 residues. V dropped 2 bases and J dropped 4; count of bases not matched to a gene: 8. Germline loops: CDR1 WSHSY, CDR2 SAAADI. This CDR3 is CASSERTGGSPGNTIYF. CDR3 DNA: TGCGCCAGCAGTGAGAGGACAGGGGGATCGCCGGGAAACACCATATATTTT.

The chain employs TRBV5-1 and TRBJ2-3; a weak D match, TRBD2 (6 bases). This CDR3 region has 16 residues. CDR1 is SGHRS and CDR2 is YFSETQ in the germline V gene. V gave up 4 bases and J gave up 4 bases, with 19 bases separating them. The CDR3 region is CASSLPGPEGPDTQYF. For the CDR3, the DNA is TGCGCCAGCAGCCTACCGGGCCCGGAGGGCCCAGATACGCAGTATTTT.

The genes are TRBV6-6 and TRBJ1-4; 8 bases align to TRBD1. This CDR3 spans 14 amino acids. With V trimmed by 5 bases and J by 5 bases, 4 bases remained unmatched. Germline V lookup: CDR1 MNHNY, CDR2 SVGAGI (reference sequence). The CDR3 bases are TGTGCCAGCAGTAAACGGACAGGGAATGAAAAACTGTTTTTT. Protein: CASSKRTGNEKLFF.

This clone was detected only a few times. The chain combines TRBV5-4 with TRBJ2-4; the match to TRBD1 covers 9 bases. Per germline, CDR1 SGHNT and CDR2 YYREEE (reference sequence). V dropped 0 bases and J dropped 14; count of bases not matched to a gene: 3. The CDR3 is 12 residues long. The CDR3 DNA reads TGTGCCAGCAGCTTGGACAGGGGGCAGGAGTACTTC. Translated, it gives CASSLDRGQEYF.

The chain uses TRBV12-3 or TRBV12-4 and TRBJ2-1; possibly TRBD2 for D (6 bases). This CDR3 is built from 11 residues. V lost 5 bases, J lost 8 bases, and 7 bases lay in between. CDR3 sequence reads: CASSPSDEQFF. The CDR3 nucleotides read TGTGCCAGCAGTCCTAGCGATGAGCAGTTCTTC.

The V gene is TRBV19, the J gene TRBJ1-1; 7 bases align to TRBD1. This CDR3 is 15 amino acids long. Trimming cost V 1 base and J 5 bases; bases outside gene matches: 7. Germline CDR1 reads LNHDA; CDR2 reads SQIVND (reference sequence). As DNA, the CDR3 is TGTGCCAGTAGTATAGGAGACAGGGTAAGGACTGAAGCTTTCTTT. Its translation: CASSIGDRVRTEAFF.

The chain employs TRBV5-5 and TRBJ2-7, with 7 bases matching TRBD1. CDR1 SGHKS and CDR2 YYEKEE come from the germline V gene (reference sequence). The ends lost 2 bases at V and 4 bases at J; junction bases unmatched: 6. The CDR3 is 14 amino acids. The CDR3 loop is CASSLLTGTYEQYF. In nucleotides, the CDR3 is TGTGCCAGCAGCTTATTGACAGGGACGTACGAGCAGTACTTC.

Here the CDR3 reads CSASPIGLAGLDTQYF. The CDR3 DNA is TGCAGTGCTAGTCCAATAGGGCTAGCGGGACTAGATACGCAGTATTTT. The V gene is TRBV20-1, the J gene TRBJ2-3; 9 bases map to TRBD2. J lost 5 bases, V lost 3 bases, and 12 bases had no gene match. This CDR3 comprises 16 residues. In germline, CDR1 is DFQATT, CDR2 SNEGSKA (reference sequence).